Listed below are T cell receptor beta chains from one sample, sequenced in a study of T cell clonotyping in hematopoietic cell transplantation. The repertoire was sequenced with immunoSEQ multiplex PCR; TCRdb's copy has only in-frame clones and lacks some. Of about 69,000 clones listed, 90% to 96% are singletons. Sequences were derived from peripheral blood mononuclear cells, sampled before stem cell transplant. These TCRs come from a woman in her 50s with acute myeloid leukemia. Some clones in this sample may be carry-over from other donors' samples. The CDR3 runs from the conserved cysteine through the conserved F or W. Fields, in order: J gene, D gene, clone size, V gene, CDR3 protein, CDR3 DNA. The D gene is left open where the match is weak. Some rows mark clone size as missing; the rest say once, few, many or name a class of expanded clone.

TRBJ2-2 | - | once | TRBV7-3 | CASSLYGTGNTGELFF | TGTGCCAGCAGCTTATACGGGACGGGAAACACCGGGGAGCTGTTTTTT
TRBJ1-2 | TRBD1 | - | TRBV19 | CASSMGTGPFGYTF | TGTGCCAGTAGTATGGGGACAGGGCCCTTTGGCTACACCTTC
TRBJ2-7 | - | - | TRBV10-3 | CAISETGLYEQYF | TGTGCCATCAGTGAGACGGGCCTCTACGAGCAGTACTTC
TRBJ2-3 | TRBD2 | - | TRBV4-2 | CASSHRLAGVIDTQYF | TGTGCCAGCAGCCACCGACTAGCGGGGGTTATAGATACGCAGTATTTT
TRBJ1-2 | - | - | TRBV6-5 | CASSKRGRAVYGYTF | TGTGCCAGCAGTAAGAGAGGGCGAGCAGTCTATGGCTACACCTTC
TRBJ2-5 | TRBD2 | - | TRBV4-1 | CASSKGLAAQETQYF | TGCGCCAGCAGCAAGGGACTAGCGGCTCAAGAGACCCAGTACTTC
TRBJ1-5 | TRBD1 | - | TRBV5-1 | CASSLDRGENQPQHF | TGCGCCAGCAGCTTGGACAGGGGGGAGAATCAGCCCCAGCATTTT
TRBJ2-3 | - | - | TRBV4-1 | CASSQESGKGTDTQYF | TGCGCCAGCAGCCAAGAGTCGGGGAAGGGCACAGATACGCAGTATTTT
TRBJ1-2 | TRBD1 | - | TRBV19 | CATQDRGFVRGGYTF | TGTGCCACCCAGGACAGGGGATTTGTTAGAGGAGGCTACACCTTC
TRBJ2-3 | - | - | TRBV27 | CASSPRTDTQYF | TGTGCCAGCAGTCCACGCACAGATACGCAGTATTTT
TRBJ1-2 | - | - | TRBV19 | CASSTPGLNYGYTF | TGTGCCAGTAGTACGCCCGGGCTGAACTATGGCTACACCTTC
TRBJ2-7 | - | - | TRBV4-2 | CASSQYSGGGANPYEQYF | TGTGCCAGCAGCCAATACTCGGGAGGGGGCGCCAATCCCTACGAGCAGTACTTC
TRBJ2-2 | - | once | TRBV10-1 | CASSDPGENTGELFF | TGCGCCAGCAGTGACCCGGGGGAGAACACCGGGGAGCTGTTTTTT
TRBJ2-3 | - | - | TRBV5-1 | CASSFEGGSTDTQYF | TGCGCCAGCAGCTTCGAGGGGGGGAGCACAGATACGCAGTATTTT
TRBJ2-7 | TRBD1 | - | TRBV29-1 | CSVDGTGASYEQYF | TGCAGCGTTGACGGGACAGGCGCCTCCTACGAGCAGTACTTC
TRBJ1-1 | - | once | TRBV28 | CASIHRVRTEAFF | TGTGCCAGCATCCATAGGGTAAGGACTGAAGCTTTCTTT
TRBJ1-5 | - | - | TRBV19 | CASSLGQPQHF | TGTGCCAGTAGCTTGGGTCAGCCCCAGCATTTT
TRBJ2-7 | - | - | TRBV27 | CASRLLLGSYEQYF | TGTGCCAGCCGGCTTTTGCTAGGCTCCTACGAGCAGTACTTC
TRBJ2-7 | - | - | TRBV4-2 | CASSQEEVLSYAIYEQYF | TGTGCCAGCAGCCAAGAAGAGGTTCTGTCCTATGCCATTTACGAGCAGTACTTC
TRBJ1-4 | TRBD1 | - | TRBV18 | CASSPSGTGNEKLFF | TGTGCCAGCTCACCATCCGGGACAGGGAATGAAAAACTGTTTTTT